These 10 T cell receptor beta chains were sequenced from one sample in a study of vaccination and CD4 T cells after COVID-19. Once obtained from cultured CD4+ T cells, the DNA was sequenced using the Oncomine TCR Beta short-read assay. A single record per CDR3 protein comes from TCRdb applying MiXCR to the PCR reads. This sample yields under 20,000 distinct CDR3 sequences, of which roughly 55% are seen a single time; about 7% belongs to the top ten. Specified treatment: roughly 11-day PBMC culture with coronavirus spike peptide pools or control peptides (ViraFEST assay). No antigen has been identified for these receptors. Input material: CD4+ T cells from blood, cultured in vitro. These receptor sequences come from a human donor who had recovered from COVID-19.

The chain couples TRBV5-6 to TRBJ2-2; D unclear. V was trimmed by 1 base and J by 6 bases, leaving 10 bases between them. The CDR3 is made up of 14 amino acids. Germline-derived CDR1 and CDR2 are SGHDT and YYEEEE. The CDR3: CASSLLRAAGELFF. DNA of the CDR3: TGTGCCAGCAGCTTGTTAAGGGCGGCCGGGGAGCTGTTTTTT.

The rearrangement joins TRBV2 to TRBJ1-1, with no clear D. The ends were cut back, 3 bases at V and 0 bases at J, with 8 bases in the middle. CDR3 length equals 14 residues. CDR1 is SNHLY, CDR2 FYNNEI, per germline. This chain's CDR3 is CASSEIGMNTEAFF. The CDR3 DNA reads as TGTGCCAGCAGTGAGATCGGGATGAACACTGAAGCTTTCTTT.

The genes are TRBV7-3 and TRBJ1-4; the D is unclear. CDR1 is SGHTA and CDR2 is FQGTGA in the germline V gene. V was cut by 5 bases and J by 5 bases, with 12 bases left in between. The CDR3 is 14 amino acids. In nucleotides, the CDR3 is TGTGCCAGCAGCCTGGACGTGCCCAATGAAAAACTGTTTTTT. Translation: CASSLDVPNEKLFF. The full variable domain, its missing parts supplied by reference TRBV7-3 and TRBJ1-4, is GAGVSQTPSNKVTEKGKYVELRCDPISGHTALYWYRQSLGQGPEFLIYFQGTGAADDSGLPNDRFFAVRPEGSVSTLKIQRTERGDSAVYLCASSLDVPNEKLFFGSGTQLSVL.

The table lists this clonotype with a few counts. This chain links TRBV5-1 with TRBJ2-7, with TRBD1 as a possible D gene (6 bases). From germline, CDR1 is SGHRS and CDR2 YFSETQ. V was pared by 1 base and J by 4 bases, with 12 bases between. The length of the CDR3 is 14 residues. The CDR3: CASSLNREDYEQYF. The CDR3 DNA sequence: TGCGCCAGCAGCTTGAACAGGGAAGATTACGAGCAGTACTTC.

In this sample, this clonotype turned up a few times. A read error may account for a junction end that differs from germline. The chain carries TRBV11-2 and TRBJ1-2; D is uncertain. The CDR3 consists of 15 residues. Germline loops: CDR1 SGHAT, CDR2 FQNNGV. CDR3: CARSCDWRATYGYTF. The DNA for the CDR3 is TGTGCCAGAAGCTGCGATTGGCGGGCCACCTATGGCTACACCTTC.

V and J are TRBV5-1 and TRBJ2-5, with a tentative D call TRBD2 (6 bases). The V end lost 0 bases, the J end lost 5 bases, and 14 bases lay between the germline ends. The CDR3 runs to 15 residues. Germline V lookup: CDR1 SGHRS, CDR2 YFSETQ. The CDR3: CASSLGLGGFETQYF. CDR3 in DNA: TGCGCCAGCAGCTTGGGACTCGGGGGTTTCGAGACCCAGTACTTC.

This sequence joins TRBV5-1 and TRBJ2-7, with TRBD2 matching 9 bases. The V gene's germline CDR1 is SGHRS and CDR2 YFSETQ. Trimming cost V 3 bases and J 2 bases; bases outside gene matches: 9. This CDR3 has 16 amino acids. The CDR3 DNA follows: TGCGCCAGCAGCTCACTACCTAGCGGGGCGACCTACGAGCAGTACTTC. This gives the protein CASSSLPSGATYEQYF. The entire variable domain, with the rest obtained from reference TRBV5-1 and TRBJ2-7, is as follows: KAGVTQTPRYLIKTRGQQVTLSCSPISGHRSVSWYQQTPGQGLQFLFEYFSETQRNKGNFPGRFSGRQFSNSRSEMNVSTLELGDSALYLCASSSLPSGATYEQYFGPGTRLTVT.

The chain has TRBV24-1 and TRBJ2-6; TRBD1 is a possible D gene (6 bases). V gave up 4 bases and J gave up 0 bases, with 9 bases separating them. The germline V gene has CDR1 KGHDR and CDR2 SFDVKD. CDR3 length equals 16 residues. CDR3 amino acids: CATSDVQGSGANVLTF. The CDR3 DNA follows: TGTGCCACCAGTGACGTACAGGGCTCTGGGGCCAACGTCCTGACTTTC.

This clonotype was counted only a few times. The V gene is TRBV2, the J gene TRBJ2-5; a weak D match, TRBD2 (5 bases). Germline CDR1 is SNHLY and CDR2 is FYNNEI. The CDR3 has 13 residues. V was pared by 6 bases and J by 2 bases, with 10 bases between. The CDR3 here is CASSRGPQETQYF. The CDR3 DNA reads as TGTGCCAGCAGCCGGGGTCCACAAGAGACCCAGTACTTC.

V gene TRBV10-1 combines with J gene TRBJ2-7, with D maybe TRBD2 (6 bases). Trimming shortened V by 4 bases and J by 3 bases, and 10 bases separated the two germline ends. Germline values: CDR1 WNHNN, CDR2 SYGVQD (reference sequence). CDR3 length equals 13 residues. The CDR3 loop is CASSAGDDYEQYF. The DNA of the CDR3 is TGCGCCAGCAGTGCGGGGGACGACTACGAGCAGTACTTC.